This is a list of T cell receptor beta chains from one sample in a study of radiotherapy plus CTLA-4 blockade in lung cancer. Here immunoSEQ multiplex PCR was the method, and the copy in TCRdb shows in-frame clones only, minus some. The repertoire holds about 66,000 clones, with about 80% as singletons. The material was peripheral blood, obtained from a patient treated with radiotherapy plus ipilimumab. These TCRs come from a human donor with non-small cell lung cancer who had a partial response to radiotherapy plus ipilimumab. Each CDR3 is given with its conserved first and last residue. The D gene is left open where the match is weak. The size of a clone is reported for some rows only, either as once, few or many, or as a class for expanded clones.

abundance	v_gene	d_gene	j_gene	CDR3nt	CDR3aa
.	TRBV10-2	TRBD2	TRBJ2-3	TGCGCCAGCAGGGGGGGACTAGCGGGGCCCCCGGATACGCAGTATTTT	CASRGGLAGPPDTQYF
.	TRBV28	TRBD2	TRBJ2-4	TGTGCCAGCAGTTCGGCGGGAGAGGGGTACATTCAGTACTTC	CASSSAGEGYIQYF
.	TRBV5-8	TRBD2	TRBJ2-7	TGTGCCAGCAGCCTGACTAGCGGGCACTACGAGCAGTACTTC	CASSLTSGHYEQYF
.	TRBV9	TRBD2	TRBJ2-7	TGTGCCAGCAGCGTTAGCGGGCATTCCCCCTACGAGCAGTACTTC	CASSVSGHSPYEQYF
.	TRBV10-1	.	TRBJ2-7	TGCGCCAGCAGTGAGTCGTTTGGGGCAGGGATTTACGAGCAGTACTTC	CASSESFGAGIYEQYF
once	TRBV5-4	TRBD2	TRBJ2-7	TGTGCCAGCAGCCCCCGGACTAGCGGGATTTCCTACGAGCAGTACTTC	CASSPRTSGISYEQYF
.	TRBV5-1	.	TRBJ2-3	TGCGCCAGCAGCTTGGCTCTTGGCACAGATACGCAGTATTTT	CASSLALGTDTQYF
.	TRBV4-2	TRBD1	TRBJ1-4	TGTGCCAGCAGCCCCCGCCGGGACAGCACTAATGAAAAACTGTTTTTT	CASSPRRDSTNEKLFF
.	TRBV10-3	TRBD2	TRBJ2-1	TGTGCCACTCAAAGCCCTAGCGGGAGCGTTGAGCAGTTCTTC	CATQSPSGSVEQFF
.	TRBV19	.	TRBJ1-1	TGTGCCAGTAGTCCCCGCAGAACTGAAGCTTTCTTT	CASSPRRTEAFF
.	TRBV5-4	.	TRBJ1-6	TGTGCCAGCAGCTTTGAGAATTCACCCCTCCACTTT	CASSFENSPLHF
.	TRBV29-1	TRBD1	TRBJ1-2	TGCAGCGTTGAGGGGACAGATACTAACTATGGCTACACCTTC	CSVEGTDTNYGYTF
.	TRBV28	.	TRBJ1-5	TGTGCCGCTAGATTTGCCAGGGTCAATCAGCCCCAGCATTTT	CAARFARVNQPQHF
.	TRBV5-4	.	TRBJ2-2	TGTGCCAGCAGCTTGGGGCCCACCGGGGAGCTGTTTTTT	CASSLGPTGELFF
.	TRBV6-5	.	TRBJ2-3	TGTGCCAGCAGTCCTCAGGGTTGGGGCACAGATACGCAGTATTTT	CASSPQGWGTDTQYF
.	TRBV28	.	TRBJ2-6	TGTGCCAGCAGTTTAGGGCAGTCTGGGGCCAACGTCCTGACTTTC	CASSLGQSGANVLTF
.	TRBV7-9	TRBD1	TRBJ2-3	TGTGCCAGCAGCAGCGGAAGACAGGGCCCCACAGATACGCAGTATTTT	CASSSGRQGPTDTQYF
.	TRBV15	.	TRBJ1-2	TGTGCCACCAGCCGCGAACAGGGACCAACGTATGGCTACACCTTC	CATSREQGPTYGYTF
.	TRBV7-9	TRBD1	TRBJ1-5	TGTGCCAGCAGCTGGGACAGGGTGGATCAGCCCCAGCATTTT	CASSWDRVDQPQHF
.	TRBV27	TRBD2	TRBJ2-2	TGTGCCAGCAGTTTATCGGGACTAGGTCCCGGGGAGCTGTTTTTT	CASSLSGLGPGELFF
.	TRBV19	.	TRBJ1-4	TGTGCCAGTAGTACTTTGACAGTAAATAATGAAAAACTGTTTTTT	CASSTLTVNNEKLFF
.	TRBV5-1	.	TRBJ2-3	TGCGCCAGCAGCTTGGAGGGGTACACGCAGTATTTT	CASSLEGYTQYF
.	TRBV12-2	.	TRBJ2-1	TGTGCAAGTCGCTTAGCGGGACTAGCAAATGAGCAGTTCTTC	CASRLAGLANEQFF
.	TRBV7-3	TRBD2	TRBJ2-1	TGTGCCAGCAGCCCCTTGGCGGGAGGGCTGTCTGAGCAGTTCTTC	CASSPLAGGLSEQFF
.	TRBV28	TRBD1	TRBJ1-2	TGTGCCAGCGGGGCAAAATTTAGGTCAGGGGGCTTAGGTGGCTACACCTTC	CASGAKFRSGGLGGYTF
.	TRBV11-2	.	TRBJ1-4	TGTGCCAGCAGCTTAGGGGGGGAGCCATCTAATGAAAAACTGTTTTTT	CASSLGGEPSNEKLFF
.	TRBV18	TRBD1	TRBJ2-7	TGTGCCAGCTCTATTCAGACAGGGCTCGGCGAGCAGTACTTC	CASSIQTGLGEQYF
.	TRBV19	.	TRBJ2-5	TGTGCCAGTAGTATCGATGCTTTCGGGGAGACCCAGTACTTC	CASSIDAFGETQYF
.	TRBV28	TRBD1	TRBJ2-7	TGTGCCAGCAGGCAGCGAGACAGGGGCGAGCAGTACTTC	CASRQRDRGEQYF
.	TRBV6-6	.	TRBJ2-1	TGTGCCAGCAGTCCCGTTTCAGGGGAAGATGAGCAGTTCTTC	CASSPVSGEDEQFF
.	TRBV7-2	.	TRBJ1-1	TGTGCCAGCAGCTCCTACAGGGAGAGGACTGAAGCTTTCTTT	CASSSYRERTEAFF
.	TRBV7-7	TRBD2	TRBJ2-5	TGTGCCAGCAGCCCAAGGACTAGCGGGGGGGAGACCCAGTACTTC	CASSPRTSGGETQYF
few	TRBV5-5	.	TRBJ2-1	TGTGCCAGCAGCTTGGCCGAGCGGAATGAGCAGTTCTTC	CASSLAERNEQFF
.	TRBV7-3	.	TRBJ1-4	TGTGCCAGCAGCTTAGATCGGGAGTCAAGAATGTTTTTT	CASSLDRESRMFF
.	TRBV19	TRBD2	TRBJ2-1	TGTGCCAGTACGACTAGCGGTCTCCTCCCCAATGAGCAGTTCTTC	CASTTSGLLPNEQFF
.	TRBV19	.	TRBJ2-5	TGTGCCAGTAGTATAGCGGAGGGGGCAGGGGAGACCCAGTACTTC	CASSIAEGAGETQYF
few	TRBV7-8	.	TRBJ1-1	TGTGCCAGCAAAGAAACAGGGAAGAACACTGAAGCTTTCTTT	CASKETGKNTEAFF